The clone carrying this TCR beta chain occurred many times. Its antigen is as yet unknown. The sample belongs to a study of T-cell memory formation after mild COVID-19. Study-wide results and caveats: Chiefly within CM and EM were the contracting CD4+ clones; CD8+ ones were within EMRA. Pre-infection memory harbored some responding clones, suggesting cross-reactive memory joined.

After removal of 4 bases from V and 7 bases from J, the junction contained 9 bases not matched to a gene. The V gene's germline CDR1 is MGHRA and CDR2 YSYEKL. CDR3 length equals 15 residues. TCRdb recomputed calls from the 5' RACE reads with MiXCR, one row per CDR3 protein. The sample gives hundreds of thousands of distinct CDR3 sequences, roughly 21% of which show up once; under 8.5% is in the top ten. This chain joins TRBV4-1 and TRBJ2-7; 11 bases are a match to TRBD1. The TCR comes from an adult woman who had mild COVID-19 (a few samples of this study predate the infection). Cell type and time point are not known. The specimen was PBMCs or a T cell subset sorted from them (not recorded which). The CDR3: CASSPYRDRGFEQYF. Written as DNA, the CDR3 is TGCGCCAGCAGCCCCTACCGGGACAGGGGGTTTGAGCAGTACTTC.